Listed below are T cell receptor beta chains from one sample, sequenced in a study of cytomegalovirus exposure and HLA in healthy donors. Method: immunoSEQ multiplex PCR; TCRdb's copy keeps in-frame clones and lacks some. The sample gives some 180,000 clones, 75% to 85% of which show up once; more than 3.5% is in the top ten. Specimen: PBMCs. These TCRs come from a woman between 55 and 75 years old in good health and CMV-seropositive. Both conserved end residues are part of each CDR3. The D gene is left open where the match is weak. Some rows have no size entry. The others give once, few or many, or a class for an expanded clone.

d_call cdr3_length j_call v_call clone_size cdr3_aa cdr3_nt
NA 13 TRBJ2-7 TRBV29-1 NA CSVGGGAINEQYF TGCAGCGTGGGAGGGGGGGCCATCAACGAGCAGTACTTC
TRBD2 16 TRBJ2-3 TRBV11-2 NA CASSLVAGGWGDTQYF TGTGCCAGCAGCTTGGTAGCGGGGGGCTGGGGAGATACGCAGTATTTT
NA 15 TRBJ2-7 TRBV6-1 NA CASSESGEPSYEQYF TGTGCCAGCAGTGAATCCGGTGAACCTTCCTACGAGCAGTACTTC
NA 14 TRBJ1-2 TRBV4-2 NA CASSLQGQNYGYTF TGTGCCAGCAGTTTGCAGGGCCAAAACTATGGCTACACCTTC
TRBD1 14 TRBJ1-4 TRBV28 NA CASSPHGQDEKLFF TGTGCCAGCAGCCCACATGGACAGGATGAAAAACTGTTTTTT
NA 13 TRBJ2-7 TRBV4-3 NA CASSSTATSEQYF TGCGCCAGCAGTTCGACAGCGACAAGCGAGCAGTACTTC
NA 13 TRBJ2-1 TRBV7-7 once CASSHSAGIEQFF TGTGCCAGCAGCCACTCAGCAGGGATTGAGCAGTTCTTC
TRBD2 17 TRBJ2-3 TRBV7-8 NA CASSLEVLAGVSDTQYF TGTGCCAGCAGCTTAGAGGTACTAGCGGGGGTTTCAGATACGCAGTATTTT
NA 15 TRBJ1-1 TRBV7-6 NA CASSLAGGGRSEAFF TGTGCCAGCAGCTTAGCGGGAGGGGGACGAAGTGAAGCTTTCTTT
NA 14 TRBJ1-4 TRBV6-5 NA CASSYLGASEELFF TGTGCCAGCAGTTATCTTGGGGCATCGGAAGAACTGTTTTTT
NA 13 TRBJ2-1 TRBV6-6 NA CASSLRGGNEQFF TGTGCCAGCAGTTTGAGGGGGGGGAATGAGCAGTTCTTC